The entry that follows covers one T cell receptor beta chain sequence. There is no known antigen for this receptor. No base quality information exists; no much larger clone differs at one position. The time point label of this sample denotes: baseline before first vaccination. Vaccinee samples came from UK trials COV001 and COV002, including a single-blind randomized controlled phase 2/3 trial of AZD1222 (ChAdOx1 nCoV-19) in healthy adults. For TCRbeta chain sequencing, PBMC samples from trial participants were taken at day 0 and at day 28 after the second dose. This sample stems from a study of T cell responses to AZD1222 COVID-19 vaccine (dated by TCRdb to about 2021). As for the study more broadly: AZD1222 recipients with second doses at about 4 weeks or about 12 weeks were pooled, because spike-specific TCR depth and breadth did not differ between schedules. TCR sequencing was performed for 230 to 250 trial participants, of whom around 200 were given two doses of AZD1222 and around 25 were given two doses of MenACWY control vaccine. Trial participants were enrolled by age into subgroups of 18-55, 56-69 and 70-plus years, and around 150, 29 and 61 TCR-sequenced participants, respectively, were included in these subgroups.

Trimming accounts for 5 bases at V and 2 bases at J, while the number of junction bases matched to no gene is 7. From a lookup of the germline V gene (reference sequence), CDR1 and CDR2 are SGHAT and FQDESV. The CDR3 goes from the cysteine to the phenylalanine over 15 residues. This entry keeps only the CDR3 DNA: 45 bases, framed from base 1. The CDR3 regions of human TCRbeta chains were subjected to immunosequencing. For the original study's pipeline: Repertoire TCRs were matched against a reference library of SARS-CoV-2-specific TCRs generated with the MIRA antigen-specificity platform. Breadth was defined as the fraction of unique TCRs that were SARS-CoV-2-associated. Depth was defined as the fraction of total T cells that were SARS-CoV-2-associated. Using the MIRA data, each spike-specific TCR was mapped to the spike region that the TCR reacts to and placed in a CD4 or CD8 class. Log10-transformed breadth and depth values were compared by one-way ANOVA with Sidak's multiple comparisons tests. This is the immuneACCESS table as TCRdb keeps it, with only in-frame sequences that have V and J called. A part of the clones is gone; compared with another copy, unresolved V genes explain less than half, and the rest is unexplained. For V, J and clone size, that table is used; D and trimming come from the DNA. The sample table lists about 150,000 clones, roughly 82% of them with a count of one. The ten top clones hold 4.1% of the sample.

The paper as a whole reports these results and caveats: A significant rise in spike-specific TCR breadth and depth was observed after two AZD1222 doses relative to day 0 and relative to MenACWY recipients. Reportedly, almost half of the unique spike-specific TCRs recognized epitopes lying outside the regions that are mutated in the B.1.351 and B.1.1.7 variants. Most participants were white British and females outnumbered males, and the authors suggested that clonal diversity may have been underestimated. The vaccine-associated CD4 TCRs covered the entire spike protein, and the dominant responses fell in regions 160-218 and 743-854. Conclusions about previously exposed vaccinees were limited because only a handful of AZD1222 recipients were SARS-CoV-2 seropositive at baseline. Because no day 14 peak-response samples were available, the repertoires could be characterized only after the peak T cell response. In the small 56-69-year group, the increase in depth fell short of significance, most likely because of low power.

The material sequenced was peripheral blood, taken on day 0 of AZD1222 vaccination. The rearranged segments are TRBV11-1 and TRBJ2-7, with TRBD2 matching 9 junction bases. The TCR originated in an adult in good health. At the DNA level, the sequence is TGTGCCAGCAGCCCTCCACAGCGGGGGGCCTACGAGCAGTACTTC. Translation gives CASSPPQRGAYEQYF. Joined to the reference TRBV11-1 and TRBJ2-7 proteins, this CDR3 gives the full variable domain: EAEVAQSPRYKITEKSQAVAFWCDPISGHATLYWYRQILGQGPELLVQFQDESVVDDSQLPKDRFSAERLKGVDSTLKIQPAELGDSAMYLCASSPPQRGAYEQYFGPGTRLTVT.